This T cell receptor beta chain was observed in a study of T-cell reconstitution after alpha-beta-depleted transplantation in children. Study-level findings and limits: T-cell numbers and diversity one year post-transplant derived largely from freshly generated T cells. Several hundred expanded graft clones reportedly were the source of alpha-beta T cells about two months after transplant. Recipient T cells and thymic progenitors that survived gave rise to the high TCRbeta diversity observed at day 60 in some patients.

In germline, CDR1 is SGDLS, CDR2 YYNGEE. This CDR3 spans 13 amino acids. Preparation of the TCRbeta library was carried out with unique molecular identifiers. TCRdb analysed the PCR reads with MiXCR anew, one entry per CDR3 protein. The sample holds approximately 30,000 distinct CDR3 sequences; around 7% are singletons and the top ten take around 25%. This clonotype occurred many times. The antigen is not known. A junction end diverges from the germline sequence, so it may reflect a read error. V is TRBV9 and J is TRBJ2-3; possibly TRBD2 for D (5 bases). This TCR derives from a child under two years old who had a stem cell transplant for acute myeloid leukemia, so the T cells may come from the graft donor. The sequencing used peripheral blood, collected 60 days after TCRalphabeta/CD19-depleted stem cell transplant. The CDR3 is CASSSPARLPLHF. The CDR3 region has the DNA TGTGCCAGCAGTTCCCCGGCGAGACTACCCCTTCATTTT.